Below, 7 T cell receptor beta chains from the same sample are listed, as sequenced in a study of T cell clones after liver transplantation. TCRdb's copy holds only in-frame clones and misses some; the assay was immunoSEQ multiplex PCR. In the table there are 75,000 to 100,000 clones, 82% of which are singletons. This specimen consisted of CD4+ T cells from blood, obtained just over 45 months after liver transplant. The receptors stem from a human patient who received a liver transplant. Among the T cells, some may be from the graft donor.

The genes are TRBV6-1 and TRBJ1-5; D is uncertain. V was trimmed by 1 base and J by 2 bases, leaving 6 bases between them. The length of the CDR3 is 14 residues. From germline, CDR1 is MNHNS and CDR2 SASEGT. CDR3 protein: CASSEVGGNQPQHF. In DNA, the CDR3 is TGTGCCAGCAGTGAAGTGGGCGGCAATCAGCCCCAGCATTTT.

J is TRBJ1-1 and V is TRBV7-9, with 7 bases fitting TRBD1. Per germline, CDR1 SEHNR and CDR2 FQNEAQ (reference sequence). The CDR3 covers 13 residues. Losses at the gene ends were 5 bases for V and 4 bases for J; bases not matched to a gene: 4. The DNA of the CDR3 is TGTGCCAGCAGCCGCCAGGGGGGCACTGAAGCTTTCTTT. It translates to CASSRQGGTEAFF.

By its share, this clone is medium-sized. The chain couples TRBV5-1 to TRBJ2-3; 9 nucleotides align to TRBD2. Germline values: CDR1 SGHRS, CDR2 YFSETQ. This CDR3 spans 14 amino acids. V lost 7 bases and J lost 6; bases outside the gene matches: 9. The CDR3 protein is CASGGLASGDTQYF. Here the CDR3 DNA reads TGCGCCAGCGGGGGACTAGCCTCAGGTGATACGCAGTATTTT. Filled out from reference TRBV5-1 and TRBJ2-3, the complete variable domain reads KAGVTQTPRYLIKTRGQQVTLSCSPISGHRSVSWYQQTPGQGLQFLFEYFSETQRNKGNFPGRFSGRQFSNSRSEMNVSTLELGDSALYLCASGGLASGDTQYFGPGTRLTVL.

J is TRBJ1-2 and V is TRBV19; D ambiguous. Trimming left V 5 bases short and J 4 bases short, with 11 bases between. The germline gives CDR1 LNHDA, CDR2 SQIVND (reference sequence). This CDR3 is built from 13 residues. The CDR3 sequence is CASSVQALYGYTF. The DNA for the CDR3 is TGTGCCAGTAGTGTCCAGGCGCTCTATGGCTACACCTTC.

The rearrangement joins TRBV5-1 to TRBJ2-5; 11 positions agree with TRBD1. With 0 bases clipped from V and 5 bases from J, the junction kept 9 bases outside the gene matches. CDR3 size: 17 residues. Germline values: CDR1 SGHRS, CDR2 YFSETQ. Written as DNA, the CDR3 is TGCGCCAGCAGCTTGGTTGGACAGGGGGCTTCTGGGGAGACCCAGTACTTC. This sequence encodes CASSLVGQGASGETQYF. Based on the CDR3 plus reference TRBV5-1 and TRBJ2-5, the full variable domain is KAGVTQTPRYLIKTRGQQVTLSCSPISGHRSVSWYQQTPGQGLQFLFEYFSETQRNKGNFPGRFSGRQFSNSRSEMNVSTLELGDSALYLCASSLVGQGASGETQYFGPGTRLLVL.

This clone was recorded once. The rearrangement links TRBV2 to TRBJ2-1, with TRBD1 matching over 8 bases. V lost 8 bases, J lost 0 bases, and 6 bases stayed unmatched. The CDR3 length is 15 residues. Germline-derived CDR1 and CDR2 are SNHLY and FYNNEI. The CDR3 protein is CASFSTGVSYNEQFF. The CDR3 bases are TGTGCCAGCTTTTCGACAGGGGTCTCCTACAATGAGCAGTTCTTC.

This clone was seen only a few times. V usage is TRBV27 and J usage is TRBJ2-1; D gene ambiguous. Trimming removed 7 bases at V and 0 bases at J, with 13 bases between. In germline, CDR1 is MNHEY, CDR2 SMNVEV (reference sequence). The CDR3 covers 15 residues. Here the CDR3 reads CASKLDTLSYNEQFF. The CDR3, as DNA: TGTGCCAGCAAACTGGATACACTCTCCTACAATGAGCAGTTCTTC.